The 30 T cell receptor beta chains in this list originate from one sample, sequenced in a study of cytomegalovirus exposure and HLA in healthy donors. Use of 60 Vbeta and 13 Jbeta primers characterized the PCR. The assay was immunoSEQ multiplex PCR, and TCRdb's table has in-frame clones only and misses some. The table includes about 200,000 clones, roughly four fifths detected once. The sequencing input was PBMCs. The receptors originated from a girl aged 2 to 10 in good health and CMV-seronegative.

This clone was observed a handful of times. The rearrangement joins TRBV6-1 to TRBJ1-6; weak D call: TRBD1 (6 bases). The CDR3 is made up of 14 amino acids. Germline assignment: CDR1 MNHNS and CDR2 SASEGT. Trimming left V 6 bases short and J 4 bases short, with 10 bases between. CDR3 DNA: TGTGCCAGCAGCCAGGGGCTGTATAATTCACCCCTCCACTTT. Protein product: CASSQGLYNSPLHF.

The J gene is TRBJ2-3, the V gene TRBV7-3, with TRBD2 identical over 8 bases. J gave up 8 bases and V 5 bases, and 3 bases lay outside the gene matches. The CDR3 sequence is 12 residues long. The germline CDR1 and CDR2 sequences are SGHTA and FQGTGA. CDR3: CASSPAGGTQYF. The CDR3 DNA reads as TGTGCCAGCAGCCCGGCGGGGGGTACGCAGTATTTT.

This clone was seen a few times. The chain recombines TRBV6-5 with TRBJ1-2, with D tentatively TRBD1 (5 bases). CDR1 MNHEY and CDR2 SVGAGI come from the germline V gene. V shed 0 bases and J shed 6 bases, with 8 bases lying between them. The CDR3 spans 13 residues. The CDR3, as DNA: TGTGCCAGCAGTTACTCCCAGGGTAATGGCTACACCTTC. Its translation: CASSYSQGNGYTF.

This chain links TRBV19 with TRBJ2-7; the D is unclear. CDR3 size: 13 residues. Trimming pared 5 bases from V and 2 bases from J, leaving 10 bases between. The germline V gene has CDR1 LNHDA and CDR2 SQIVND (reference sequence). The CDR3 DNA follows: TGTGCCAGTAGTCCCTCCACAGCCTACGAGCAGTACTTC. Translated, it gives CASSPSTAYEQYF.

V and J are TRBV6-5 and TRBJ1-1; D call uncertain. V gave up 5 bases and J gave up 1 base, with 8 bases separating them. The germline CDR1 and CDR2 sequences are MNHEY and SVGAGI. The CDR3 contains 13 residues. This CDR3 is CASSVRWNTEAFF. In DNA, the CDR3 is TGTGCCAGCAGTGTTCGGTGGAACACTGAAGCTTTCTTT.

V usage is TRBV7-2 and J usage is TRBJ2-7; 9 positions agree with TRBD1. From germline, CDR1 is SGHTA and CDR2 FQGNSA. CDR3 size: 16 residues. V trimming: 1 base; J trimming: 4 bases; junction bases outside the gene matches: 8. The CDR3 DNA sequence: TGTGCCAGCAGCTTAGAGTTAGGGACAGGGTGGTACGAGCAGTACTTC. It specifies CASSLELGTGWYEQYF.

This clone has a handful of counts. The CDR3 DNA reads TGTGCCAGCTCACCCCCCGGGACAGCATTCTACGAGCAGTACTTC. This encodes CASSPPGTAFYEQYF. The chain links TRBV18 to TRBJ2-7; 7 bases line up with TRBD1. CDR1 and CDR2 from the germline V gene are KGHSH and LQKENI. The V and J ends lost 3 bases and 3 bases, in that order; junction bases with no gene match: 8. This CDR3 is built from 15 residues.

The chain has TRBV4-1 and TRBJ2-1, with TRBD2 identical over 10 bases. The V segment lost 0 bases and the J segment 5 bases; nucleotides outside the gene matches: 4. This CDR3 region has 16 residues. CDR1 MGHRA and CDR2 YSYEKL come from the germline V gene. The CDR3 reads CASSQDPGLANNEQFF. The CDR3 DNA reads as TGCGCCAGCAGCCAAGATCCGGGACTAGCGAACAATGAGCAGTTCTTC.

This chain joins TRBV5-1 and TRBJ1-2, with D unclear. Germline V gene sequence: CDR1 SGHRS, CDR2 YFSETQ. This CDR3 spans 12 amino acids. Trimming stripped 6 bases from V and 4 bases from J, with 10 bases between. CDR3 DNA: TGCGCCAGCACGGAGGGAGGCTATGGCTACACCTTC. It is translated as CASTEGGYGYTF.

The rearrangement uses TRBV4-1 and TRBJ1-4; 8 nucleotides line up with TRBD1. In germline, CDR1 is MGHRA, CDR2 YSYEKL. Trimming cost V 1 base and J 6 bases; bases outside gene matches: 4. This CDR3 has 15 amino acids. CDR3 in DNA: TGCGCCAGCAGCCAAGCGGACAGGGAGCATGAAAAACTGTTTTTT. Translating gives CASSQADREHEKLFF.

The chain uses TRBV5-1 and TRBJ1-1; a possible D gene is TRBD1 (5 bases). Looked up from germline, CDR1 is SGHRS and CDR2 is YFSETQ. This CDR3 is 13 amino acids long. Deletions cut 7 bases from V and 1 base from J, with 11 bases between. The CDR3 region is CASGYRPNTEAFF. Written as DNA, the CDR3 is TGCGCCAGCGGCTACAGGCCGAACACTGAAGCTTTCTTT.

V gene TRBV2 combines with J gene TRBJ2-7; D call uncertain. This CDR3 has 12 residues. Germline V gene sequence: CDR1 SNHLY, CDR2 FYNNEI. Trimming cost V 7 bases and J 0 bases, with 7 bases left between them. CDR3 protein: CASTPDSYEQYF. CDR3 bases: TGTGCCAGCACCCCAGACTCCTACGAGCAGTACTTC.

This sequence joins TRBV5-1 and TRBJ1-2; TRBD1 aligns across 7 bases. The V segment lost 5 bases and the J segment 5 bases; nucleotides outside the gene matches: 9. CDR3 size: 14 residues. CDR1 SGHRS and CDR2 YFSETQ come from the germline V gene. The CDR3 spells CASSGQGGLYGYTF. CDR3 sequence (DNA): TGCGCCAGCAGTGGGCAGGGGGGACTTTATGGCTACACCTTC.

The J gene is TRBJ2-3, the V gene TRBV6-4; 10 bases line up with TRBD1. The V and J ends lost 0 bases and 2 bases, in that order; junction bases with no gene match: 8. The CDR3 runs to 18 residues. Germline lookup yields CDR1 MRHNA and CDR2 SNTAGT. CDR3 DNA sequence: TGTGCCAGCAGTGACTCAGGCGGGGACAGGGGCTCCACAGATACGCAGTATTTT. It translates to CASSDSGGDRGSTDTQYF.

The chain joins TRBV5-1 to TRBJ1-3, with D possibly being TRBD1 (6 bases). The CDR3 totals 14 residues. V was cut by 7 bases and J by 0 bases, with 11 bases left in between. The germline CDR1 and CDR2 sequences are SGHRS and YFSETQ. The CDR3 spells CASWDTASGNTIYF. DNA of the CDR3: TGCGCCAGCTGGGACACCGCCTCTGGAAACACCATATATTTT.

This clone was found a few times. The V gene is TRBV5-1, the J gene TRBJ1-1, with TRBD1 matching 9 bases. V was pared by 4 bases and J by 5 bases, with 6 bases of the junction left unmatched. CDR1 and CDR2 from the germline V gene are SGHRS and YFSETQ. The CDR3 is 14 residues long. CDR3 DNA sequence: TGCGCCAGCAGCAGGGGACAGGGAGGAACTGAAGCTTTCTTT. Encoded protein: CASSRGQGGTEAFF.

The V and J genes are TRBV7-8 and TRBJ2-3, with 15 bases lining up with TRBD2. Trimming removed 4 bases from V and 6 bases from J; junction bases left unmatched: 11. From germline, CDR1 is SGHVS and CDR2 FQNEAQ. This CDR3 has 18 amino acids. The CDR3 DNA reads TGTGCCAGCAGCTCCATAAGGGGACTAGCGGGAGGAGGGGATACGCAGTATTTT. Protein sequence: CASSSIRGLAGGGDTQYF.

This sequence joins TRBV7-2 and TRBJ2-7, with D tentatively TRBD1 (5 bases). This CDR3 has 12 residues. CDR1 is SGHTA and CDR2 is FQGNSA in the germline V gene. With 3 bases removed from V and 6 bases from J, the gap between germline ends came to 9 bases. In nucleotides, the CDR3 is TGTGCCAGCAGCTTGGCAGGGCGCGAGCAGTACTTC. Translating gives CASSLAGREQYF.

This chain uses TRBV7-9 with TRBJ1-4, with 7 bases lining up with TRBD1. Germline CDR1 SEHNR, CDR2 FQNEAQ (reference sequence). The CDR3 runs 16 residues. V was pared by 4 bases and J by 6 bases, with 11 bases of the junction left unmatched. DNA of the CDR3: TGTGCCAGCAGCTCGGACTTAGACAGGGATTATGAAAAACTGTTTTTT. As protein: CASSSDLDRDYEKLFF.

The gene calls are TRBV27 and TRBJ2-1, with TRBD2 matching over 9 bases. Germline V gene data show CDR1 as MNHEY and CDR2 as SMNVEV (reference sequence). This CDR3 is 16 amino acids long. Trimming took 5 bases from V and 10 from J; bases not matched to a gene: 15. CDR3 nucleotides: TGTGCCAGCAGTAGGCGGGAGGGCCGGTTCATGCTCGAGCAGTTCTTC. It specifies CASSRREGRFMLEQFF.

The V gene is TRBV7-9, the J gene TRBJ1-5; perhaps TRBD1 as D (6 bases). The CDR3 loop spans 14 amino acids. Trimming left V 6 bases short and J 3 bases short, with 12 bases between. Germline loops: CDR1 SEHNR, CDR2 FQNEAQ (reference sequence). The CDR3 loop is CASSLGGLNQPQHF. CDR3 in DNA: TGTGCCAGCAGTCTTGGGGGCCTCAATCAGCCCCAGCATTTT. Using reference TRBV7-9 and TRBJ1-5 for the parts outside the CDR3, the full variable domain is DTGVSQNPRHKITKRGQNVTFRCDPISEHNRLYWYRQTLGQGPEFLTYFQNEAQLEKSRLLSDRFSAERPKGSFSTLEIQRTEQGDSAMYLCASSLGGLNQPQHFGDGTRLSIL.

This chain joins TRBV5-4 and TRBJ2-7, with 7 bases fitting TRBD1. CDR3 length: 14 residues. Germline-derived CDR1 and CDR2 are SGHNT and YYREEE (reference sequence). V shed 4 bases, J shed 2 bases, and the junction held 6 bases outside the gene matches. The CDR3, as DNA: TGTGCCAGCAGCATTCGACAGGGTACCTACGAGCAGTACTTC. Protein product: CASSIRQGTYEQYF. Variable domain in full (rest from reference TRBV5-4 and TRBJ2-7): ETGVTQSPTHLIKTRGQQVTLRCSSQSGHNTVSWYQQALGQGPQFIFQYYREEENGRGNFPPRFSGLQFPNYSSELNVNALELDDSALYLCASSIRQGTYEQYFGPGTRLTVT.

Of note for this clone: The same CDR3 arises from other DNA sequences in this sample as well. V usage is TRBV5-1 and J usage is TRBJ2-3, with D tentatively TRBD2 (5 bases). CDR1 and CDR2 (germline): SGHRS, YFSETQ. V was shortened by 3 bases and J by 2 bases, with 7 bases between the two germline ends. CDR3 length equals 13 residues. CDR3: CASSSGDTDTQYF. CDR3 nucleotides: TGCGCCAGCAGCTCCGGGGACACAGATACGCAGTATTTT.

The chain combines TRBV5-6 with TRBJ2-1, with a possible D match to TRBD1 (5 bases). Germline loops: CDR1 SGHDT, CDR2 YYEEEE. Trimming stripped 5 bases from V and 5 bases from J, with 8 bases between. This CDR3 is built from 12 residues. DNA for the CDR3: TGTGCCAGCAGTCGACAGCACAATGAGCAGTTCTTC. Translation: CASSRQHNEQFF.

The J gene is TRBJ2-1, the V gene TRBV5-1, with 9 bases aligning to TRBD2. Germline trimming cut 0 bases from V and 8 bases from J; bases unmatched to any gene: 9. CDR3 length: 16 amino acids. Germline CDR1 and CDR2: SGHRS and YFSETQ. CDR3 in DNA: TGCGCCAGCAGCTTGGAGTCTAGCGGGGCTATATATGAGCAGTTCTTC. It encodes CASSLESSGAIYEQFF.

The rearrangement uses TRBV2 and TRBJ2-5; D is uncertain. CDR1 SNHLY and CDR2 FYNNEI come from the germline V gene. Trimming stripped 6 bases from V and 4 bases from J, with 15 bases between. The CDR3 extends over 14 amino acids. CDR3 sequence: CASRNSNGGETQYF. The CDR3 nucleotides are TGTGCCAGCAGGAACAGCAATGGTGGAGAGACCCAGTACTTC.

The rearrangement uses TRBV7-9 and TRBJ2-2; TRBD1 agrees at 8 bases. The CDR3 covers 17 residues. V lost 2 bases, J lost 5 bases, and 10 bases stayed unmatched. From germline, CDR1 is SEHNR and CDR2 FQNEAQ (reference sequence). Here the CDR3 DNA reads TGTGCCAGCAGCTTATTTCGAGTTGGGACAGGAACCGGGGAGCTGTTTTTT. Encoded protein: CASSLFRVGTGTGELFF.

The gene calls are TRBV9 and TRBJ2-2; 7 bases agree with TRBD1. J gave up 5 bases and V 3 bases, and 7 bases lay outside the gene matches. Germline-derived CDR1 and CDR2 are SGDLS and YYNGEE. The CDR3 covers 15 residues. CDR3 loop: CASSARQGLTGELFF. DNA of the CDR3: TGTGCCAGCAGCGCCCGACAGGGCTTAACCGGGGAGCTGTTTTTT. The full variable domain, with the rest looked up from reference TRBV9 and TRBJ2-2, is DSGVTQTPKHLITATGQRVTLRCSPRSGDLSVYWYQQSLDQGLQFLIQYYNGEERAKGNILERFSAQQFPDLHSELNLSSLELGDSALYFCASSARQGLTGELFFGEGSRLTVL.

The rearrangement uses TRBV6-1 and TRBJ2-3, with TRBD2 matching 9 bases. This CDR3 is built from 15 residues. Per germline, CDR1 MNHNS and CDR2 SASEGT. Trimming took 5 bases from V and 4 from J; bases not matched to a gene: 7. This CDR3 reads CASSLRGGSADTQYF. The CDR3 nucleotides read TGTGCCAGCAGTCTGCGGGGGGGCAGCGCAGATACGCAGTATTTT.

This chain joins TRBV7-9 and TRBJ1-2; no definite D call. The CDR3 covers 14 residues. Trimming stripped 3 bases from V and 6 bases from J, with 14 bases between. Per germline, CDR1 SEHNR and CDR2 FQNEAQ (reference sequence). The CDR3 is CASSFSETSDGYTF. The CDR3 bases are TGTGCCAGCAGCTTTAGTGAGACTTCTGATGGCTACACCTTC.